The subject of this entry is one TCR beta chain. The data were taken from a study of blood T cell repertoires in COVID-19. Turning to the study itself: Collection of acute and convalescent COVID-19 samples took place in the United States, Italy and Spain. PBMCs, B-cell-depleted T cells, or T cells were the source of the cDNA or gDNA that made up the material.

Enrolled during active infection, Seattle patients were then followed longitudinally. TCRdb's copy holds only in-frame clones and misses some; the assay was immunoSEQ multiplex PCR. This table has nearly 350,000 clones, around 86% appearing once. Germline CDR1 and CDR2: SGHTA and FQGNSA. The CDR3 is made up of 18 amino acids. V dropped 3 bases and J dropped 3; count of bases not matched to a gene: 14. The TCR originated in a woman between 50 and 59 years old with COVID-19, enrolled during active disease. The rearrangement uses TRBV7-2 and TRBJ1-2; TRBD1 matches 9 bases. Specimen: peripheral blood. The CDR3 sequence is CASSLAIGNRGRDYGYTF. The DNA of the CDR3 is TGTGCCAGCAGCTTGGCGATAGGTAACAGGGGGCGAGACTATGGCTACACCTTC.